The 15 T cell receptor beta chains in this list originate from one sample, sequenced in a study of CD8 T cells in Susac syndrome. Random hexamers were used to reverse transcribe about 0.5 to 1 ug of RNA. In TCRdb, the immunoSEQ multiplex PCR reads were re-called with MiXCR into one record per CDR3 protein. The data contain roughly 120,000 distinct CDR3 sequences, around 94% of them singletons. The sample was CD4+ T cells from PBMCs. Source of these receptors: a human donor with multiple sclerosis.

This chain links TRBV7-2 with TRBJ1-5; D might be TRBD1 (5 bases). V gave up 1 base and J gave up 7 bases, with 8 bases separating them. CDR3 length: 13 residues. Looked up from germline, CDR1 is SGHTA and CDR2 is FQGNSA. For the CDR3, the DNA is TGTGCCAGCAGCTTAGAAGGGACCCAGCCCCAGCATTTT. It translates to CASSLEGTQPQHF.

CDR3: CAWRRTSSYEQYF. CDR3 coding DNA: TGTGCCTGGAGACGTACCAGCTCCTACGAGCAGTACTTC. The chain carries TRBV30 and TRBJ2-7, with D unresolved. The CDR3 totals 13 residues. V lost 3 bases and J lost 0, with 9 bases in between. In germline, CDR1 is GTSNPN, CDR2 SVGIG (reference sequence).

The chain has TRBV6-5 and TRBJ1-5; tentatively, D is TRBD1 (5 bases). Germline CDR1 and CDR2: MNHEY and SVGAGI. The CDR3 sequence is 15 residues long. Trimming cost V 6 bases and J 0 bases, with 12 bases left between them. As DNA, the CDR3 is TGTGCCAGCAGGGGATCGGGACTTAGCAATCAGCCCCAGCATTTT. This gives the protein CASRGSGLSNQPQHF.

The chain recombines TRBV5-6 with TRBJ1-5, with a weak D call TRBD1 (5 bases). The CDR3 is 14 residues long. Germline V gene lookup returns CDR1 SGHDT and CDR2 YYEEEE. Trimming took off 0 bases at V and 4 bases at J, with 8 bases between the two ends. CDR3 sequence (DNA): TGTGCCAGCAGCTTGGCAGGGTTAAATCAGCCCCAGCATTTT. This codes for CASSLAGLNQPQHF.

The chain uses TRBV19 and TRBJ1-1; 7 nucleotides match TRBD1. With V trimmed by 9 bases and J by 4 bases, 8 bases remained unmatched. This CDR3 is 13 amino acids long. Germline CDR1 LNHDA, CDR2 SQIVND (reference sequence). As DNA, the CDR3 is TGTGCCAGCGGACAGGTCCTGGGCACTGAAGCTTTCTTT. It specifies CASGQVLGTEAFF.

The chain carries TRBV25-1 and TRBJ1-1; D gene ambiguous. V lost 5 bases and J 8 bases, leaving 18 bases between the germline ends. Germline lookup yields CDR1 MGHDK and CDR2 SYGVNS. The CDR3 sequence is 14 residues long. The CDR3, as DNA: TGTGCCAGCAGTCGGGCCGGGGAGGCGGGGGAAGCTTTCTTT. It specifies CASSRAGEAGEAFF. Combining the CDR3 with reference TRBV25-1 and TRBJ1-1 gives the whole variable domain EADIYQTPRYLVIGTGKKITLECSQTMGHDKMYWYQQDPGMELHLIHYSYGVNSTEKGDLSSESTVSRIRTEHFPLTLESARPSHTSQYLCASSRAGEAGEAFFGQGTRLTVV.

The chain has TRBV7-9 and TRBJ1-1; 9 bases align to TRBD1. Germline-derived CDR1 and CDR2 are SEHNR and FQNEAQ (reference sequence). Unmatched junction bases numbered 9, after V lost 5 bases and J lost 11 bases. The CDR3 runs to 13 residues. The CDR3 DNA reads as TGTGCCAGCAGCCCCGGGACAGGGAGGAAGGCTTTCTTT. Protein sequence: CASSPGTGRKAFF.

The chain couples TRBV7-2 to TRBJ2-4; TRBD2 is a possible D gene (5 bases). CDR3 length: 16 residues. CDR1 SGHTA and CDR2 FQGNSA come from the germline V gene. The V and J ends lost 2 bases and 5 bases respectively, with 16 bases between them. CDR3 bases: TGTGCCAGCAGCTTATCGAGCCGGGGATTACAAAACATTCAGTACTTC. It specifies CASSLSSRGLQNIQYF.

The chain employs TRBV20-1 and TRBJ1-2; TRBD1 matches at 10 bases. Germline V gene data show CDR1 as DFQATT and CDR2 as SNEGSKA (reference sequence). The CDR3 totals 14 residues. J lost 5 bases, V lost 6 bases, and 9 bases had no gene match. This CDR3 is CSAFPGQGIYGYTF. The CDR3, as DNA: TGCAGTGCCTTCCCGGGACAGGGGATTTATGGCTACACCTTC.

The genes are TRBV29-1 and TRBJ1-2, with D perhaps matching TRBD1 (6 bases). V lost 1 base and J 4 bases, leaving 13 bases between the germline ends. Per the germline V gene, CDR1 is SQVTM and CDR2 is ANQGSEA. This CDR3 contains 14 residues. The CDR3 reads CSVEGTRGGYGYTF. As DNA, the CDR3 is TGCAGCGTTGAAGGAACGAGAGGGGGCTATGGCTACACCTTC.

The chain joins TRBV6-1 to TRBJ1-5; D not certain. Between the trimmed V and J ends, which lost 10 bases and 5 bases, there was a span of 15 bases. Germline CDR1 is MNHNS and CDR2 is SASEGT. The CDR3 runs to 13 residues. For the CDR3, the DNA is TGTGCCACCAATATCGACGGGGATCAGCCCCAGCATTTT. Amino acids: CATNIDGDQPQHF.

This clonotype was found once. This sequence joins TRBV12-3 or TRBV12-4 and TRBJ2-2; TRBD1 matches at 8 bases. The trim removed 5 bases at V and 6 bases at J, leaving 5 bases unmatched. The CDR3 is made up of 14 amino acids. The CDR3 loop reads CASSPRQGSGELFF. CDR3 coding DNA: TGTGCCAGCAGTCCGCGACAGGGGTCCGGGGAGCTGTTTTTT.

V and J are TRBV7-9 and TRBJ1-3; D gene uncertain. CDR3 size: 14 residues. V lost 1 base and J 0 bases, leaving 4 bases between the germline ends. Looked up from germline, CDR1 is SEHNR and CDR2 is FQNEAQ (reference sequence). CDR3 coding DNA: TGTGCCAGCAGCTTAGATGGCTCTGGAAACACCATATATTTT. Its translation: CASSLDGSGNTIYF.

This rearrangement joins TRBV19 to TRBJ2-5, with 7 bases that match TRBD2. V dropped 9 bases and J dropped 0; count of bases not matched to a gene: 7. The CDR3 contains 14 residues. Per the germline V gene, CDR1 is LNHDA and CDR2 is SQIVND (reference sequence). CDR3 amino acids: CASQVAGNQETQYF. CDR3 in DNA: TGTGCCAGCCAGGTAGCGGGTAACCAAGAGACCCAGTACTTC.

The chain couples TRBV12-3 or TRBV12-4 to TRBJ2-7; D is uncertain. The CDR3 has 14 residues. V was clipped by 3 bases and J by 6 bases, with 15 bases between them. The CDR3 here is CASSFGSGPGEQYF. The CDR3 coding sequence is TGTGCCAGCAGTTTTGGTTCGGGCCCGGGCGAGCAGTACTTC.